The 3 T cell receptor beta chains below come from one sample, sequenced in a study of blood T cell repertoires in COVID-19 (dated by TCRdb to the early 2020s). Libraries were prepared through the immunoSEQ multiplex PCR assay. TCRdb holds this immuneACCESS table with in-frame rearrangements only. Some clones are missing; in checked studies, unresolved V genes explain under half, and the rest has no known cause. The sample records under 350,000 clones, around 90% of which are singletons. The ten top clones hold 1% to 1.5% of the sample. Sequenced sample: peripheral blood. The receptor set was obtained from a man in his 70s with acute or convalescent COVID-19.

The chain combines TRBV19 with TRBJ2-4; TRBD1 matches at 8 bases. V gave up 5 bases and J gave up 2 bases; unmatched junction bases: 8. This CDR3 comprises 16 residues. Looked up from germline, CDR1 is LNHDA and CDR2 is SQIVND (reference sequence). Written as DNA, the CDR3 is TGTGCCAGTAGTTCTCGGACAGGGCGTCCCAAAAACATTCAGTACTTC. Translated: CASSSRTGRPKNIQYF.

The chain combines TRBV30 with TRBJ1-1; D gene uncertain. Germline lookup yields CDR1 GTSNPN and CDR2 SVGIG (reference sequence). V lost 1 base, J lost 1 base, and 13 bases lay in between. The CDR3 is 15 residues long. DNA of the CDR3: TGTGCCTGGAGTGCCAAACGAGGGCGGAACACTGAAGCTTTCTTT. Protein: CAWSAKRGRNTEAFF. The entire variable domain, with the rest obtained from reference TRBV30 and TRBJ1-1, is as follows: SQTIHQWPATLVQPVGSPLSLECTVEGTSNPNLYWYRQAAGRGLQLLFYSVGIGQISSEVPQNLSASRPQDRQFILSSKKLLLSDSGFYLCAWSAKRGRNTEAFFGQGTRLTVV.

The rearrangement joins TRBV10-2 to TRBJ2-1; TRBD1 agrees at 9 bases. The germline gives CDR1 WSHSY, CDR2 SAAADI. Germline trimming cut 9 bases from V and 7 bases from J; bases unmatched to any gene: 10. This CDR3 spans 14 amino acids. The CDR3 sequence is CASRSPGQGNEQFF. As DNA, the CDR3 is TGCGCCAGTCGGAGCCCGGGACAGGGAAATGAGCAGTTCTTC.